A single sample gave rise to the 30 T cell receptor beta chains below, sequenced in a study of low-dose radiotherapy and immunotherapy resistance in tumors (dated by TCRdb to between 2021 and 2023). Sequencing was performed on an Illumina HiSeq 2500. To make first-strand cDNA, Superscript III was used along with a set of TRAV- and TRBV-specific primers so that both the TCRalpha and TCRbeta chains were covered. TCRs were amplified with Phusion for about 18 PCR cycles using a constant-region primer together with the adapter attached to the V primers. The public reads were quality trimmed at Q25 with fastp and then assembled into clones with MiXCR by TCRdb, keeping productive beta chains. Identical CDR3 proteins give one entry, which carries the most common genes and DNA. The sample yields roughly 95,000 distinct CDR3 sequences; more than 20% were counted once. In total, the top ten clones hold 13% of the sample.

The sample's time point, from its label and the paper: after trial treatment. The sample's treatment or condition label, decoded: LDRT plus nivolumab, ipilimumab, low-dose cyclophosphamide and aspirin (RACIN trial). The specimen comprised PBMCs, sampled after low-dose radiotherapy plus immunotherapy. Receptor source: a female donor with ovarian cancer.

V is TRBV20-1 and J is TRBJ2-1, with D maybe TRBD2 (5 bases). Germline values: CDR1 DFQATT, CDR2 SNEGSKA (reference sequence). CDR3 length equals 11 residues. V was cut by 6 bases and J by 7 bases, with 10 bases left in between. The CDR3 region has the DNA TGCAGTGCAGAGGGTTCTAATGAGCAGTTCTTC. It encodes CSAEGSNEQFF.

This clonotype was counted many times. This chain connects TRBV10-3 to TRBJ1-4; the match to TRBD1 covers 7 bases. Germline V gives CDR1 ENHRY, CDR2 SYGVKD. J lost 3 bases, V lost 3 bases, and 4 bases had no gene match. This CDR3 is 15 amino acids long. CDR3 bases: TGTGCCATCAGTGACAGGGGGGGTTCTAATGAAAAACTGTTTTTT. As protein: CAISDRGGSNEKLFF.

The CDR3: CASRAEDVYSPLHF. CDR3 nucleotides: TGTGCATCGAGGGCAGAAGACGTTTATTCACCCCTCCACTTT. This chain links TRBV30 with TRBJ1-6; D ambiguous. Per the germline V gene, CDR1 is GTSNPN and CDR2 is SVGIG (reference sequence). The CDR3 consists of 14 residues. The full variable domain, its missing parts supplied by reference TRBV30 and TRBJ1-6, is SQTIHQWPATLVQPVGSPLSLECTVEGTSNPNLYWYRQAAGRGLQLLFYSVGIGQISSEVPQNLSASRPQDRQFILSSKKLLLSDSGFYLCASRAEDVYSPLHFGNGTRLTVT.

This clonotype has ten or more counts. This chain connects TRBV3-1 to TRBJ1-4; perhaps TRBD1 as D (5 bases). Germline lookup yields CDR1 LGHDT and CDR2 YNNKEL (reference sequence). The CDR3 length is 15 residues. The V end lost 2 bases, the J end lost 3 bases, and 10 bases lay between the germline ends. In DNA form, the CDR3 reads TGTGCCAGCAGCCAACGGACGGGGGCTAATGAAAAACTGTTTTTT. Amino acids: CASSQRTGANEKLFF.

The rearrangement uses TRBV5-5 and TRBJ1-2; 7 bases are a match to TRBD1. The CDR3 covers 17 residues. Germline CDR1 SGHKS, CDR2 YYEKEE (reference sequence). The J segment lost 10 bases and the V segment lost 2 bases, leaving 20 bases of the junction unmatched. CDR3 amino acids: CASSLEPTQGGIADYTF. CDR3 DNA: TGTGCCAGCAGCTTAGAACCCACGCAGGGGGGGATCGCTGACTACACCTTC. The full variable domain, its missing parts supplied by reference TRBV5-5 and TRBJ1-2, is DAGVTQSPTHLIKTRGQQVTLRCSPISGHKSVSWYQQVLGQGPQFIFQYYEKEERGRGNFPDRFSARQFPNYSSELNVNALLLGDSALYLCASSLEPTQGGIADYTFGSGTRLTVV.

This clonotype was found a few times. V usage is TRBV15 and J usage is TRBJ1-2; D remains ambiguous. The CDR3 runs 16 residues. Germline lookup yields CDR1 LNHNV and CDR2 YYDKDF (reference sequence). V was cut by 0 bases and J by 4 bases, with 15 bases left in between. The CDR3: CATSRDPVGGLYGYTF. The CDR3 bases are TGTGCCACCAGCAGAGATCCGGTTGGAGGTCTCTATGGCTACACCTTC.

This clonotype was detected many times. The gene calls are TRBV19 and TRBJ2-2; D gene uncertain. The CDR3 totals 13 residues. The germline gives CDR1 LNHDA, CDR2 SQIVND (reference sequence). V shed 7 bases and J shed 5 bases, with 11 bases lying between them. CDR3 amino acids: CASTQVQTGELFF. The DNA for the CDR3 is TGTGCCAGTACCCAAGTACAGACCGGGGAGCTGTTTTTT. The variable domain in full, with the rest retrieved from reference TRBV19 and TRBJ2-2, is DGGITQSPKYLFRKEGQNVTLSCEQNLNHDAMYWYRQDPGQGLRLIYYSQIVNDFQKGDIAEGYSVSREKKESFPLTVTSAQKNPTAFYLCASTQVQTGELFFGEGSRLTVL.

In this sample, this clonotype turned up many times. The genes are TRBV10-3 and TRBJ1-1; D not certain. The CDR3 runs to 13 residues. The germline gives CDR1 ENHRY, CDR2 SYGVKD. V lost 0 bases and J lost 6, with 8 bases in between. CDR3 sequence reads: CAISESRNAEAFF. In DNA form, the CDR3 reads TGTGCCATCAGTGAGTCGAGAAATGCTGAAGCTTTCTTT.

This clonotype has just a few counts. The chain is built from TRBV30 and TRBJ2-5, with 8 bases lining up with TRBD2. V gave up 0 bases and J gave up 5 bases; unmatched junction bases: 8. The CDR3 is made up of 15 amino acids. Per germline, CDR1 GTSNPN and CDR2 SVGIG (reference sequence). The CDR3 DNA reads as TGTGCCTGGAGTGTGGCCGGGGGGGCACGGGAGACCCAGTACTTC. This encodes CAWSVAGGARETQYF.

This clonotype turned up a few times. The chain uses TRBV27 and TRBJ2-7, with D tentatively TRBD1 (5 bases). The CDR3 runs to 15 residues. Germline CDR1 MNHEY, CDR2 SMNVEV (reference sequence). Deletions cut 3 bases from V and 0 bases from J, with 12 bases between. The CDR3 region is CASSFLDSYSYEQYF. The CDR3 coding sequence is TGTGCCAGCAGTTTTCTCGACAGTTACTCCTACGAGCAGTACTTC.

In this sample, this clonotype turned up many times. V gene TRBV7-2 combines with J gene TRBJ2-3; D is undetermined. The CDR3 length is 15 residues. V dropped 3 bases and J dropped 0 bases, with 10 bases sitting between them. Germline CDR1 reads SGHTA; CDR2 reads FQGNSA. CDR3 sequence (DNA): TGTGCCAGCAGCTTCCCCGGGCCTAGCACAGATACGCAGTATTTT. It translates to CASSFPGPSTDTQYF.

This clonotype has ten or more counts. The chain has TRBV3-1 and TRBJ2-7; TRBD2 matches at 7 bases. CDR1 and CDR2 from the germline V gene are LGHDT and YNNKEL (reference sequence). V shed 5 bases, J shed 3 bases, and the junction held 16 bases outside the gene matches. The CDR3 covers 17 residues. The CDR3 DNA reads as TGTGCCAGCAGCGACGAAACGCTAGCGGACAAGAACTACGAGCAGTACTTC. This gives the protein CASSDETLADKNYEQYF.

This clonotype has a count of ten or more. The V gene is TRBV29-1, the J gene TRBJ2-3, with no clear D. This CDR3 is built from 11 residues. Germline-derived CDR1 and CDR2 are SQVTM and ANQGSEA. Trimming removed 6 bases from V and 3 bases from J, with 7 bases in between. In nucleotides, the CDR3 is TGCAGCGTCGTGAGGACAGATACGCAGTATTTT. Amino acids: CSVVRTDTQYF.

V and J are TRBV19 and TRBJ1-3; a possible D gene is TRBD1 (6 bases). The CDR3 runs to 15 residues. The germline V gene encodes CDR1 LNHDA and CDR2 SQIVND (reference sequence). The V end lost 8 bases, the J end lost 3 bases, and 17 bases lay between the germline ends. The CDR3 sequence: CASSIRGRFGNTIYF. The CDR3 DNA reads TGTGCCAGTTCAATTCGGGGGCGATTTGGAAACACCATATATTTT.

This clonotype came up many times. V usage is TRBV20-1 and J usage is TRBJ2-1, with TRBD2 matching 12 bases. The CDR3 spans 18 residues. J gave up 1 base and V 5 bases, and 12 bases lay outside the gene matches. Germline V lookup: CDR1 DFQATT, CDR2 SNEGSKA (reference sequence). CDR3 bases: TGCAGTGCTCCATCTAGCGGGAGGGGGGAGGAGTCCTACAATGAGCAGTTCTTC. Translated, it gives CSAPSSGRGEESYNEQFF.

Details on this clonotype: Since a much larger clone is just one base distant, this may be a read error. The conserved final phenylalanine or tryptophan is absent from the CDR3, which likely points to a read error. The chain has TRBV13 and TRBJ2-7; D gene uncertain. V gave up 2 bases and J gave up 2 bases, with 13 bases separating them. There are 15 residues in the CDR3. From germline, CDR1 is PRHDT and CDR2 FYEKMQ (reference sequence). CDR3 sequence: CASSLRAGTPYEQYS. The CDR3 DNA sequence: TGTGCCAGCAGCTTAAGGGCAGGTACCCCCTACGAGCAGTACTCC.

This clonotype was observed at least ten times. The rearrangement joins TRBV6-1 to TRBJ2-5; TRBD1 is a possible D gene (6 bases). Germline loops: CDR1 MNHNS, CDR2 SASEGT. This CDR3 contains 15 residues. Trimming took 3 bases from V and 4 from J, leaving 15 bases between them. CDR3 DNA: TGTGCCAGCAGTGATACCAGGGGTTTGGGAGAGACCCAGTACTTC. Translation: CASSDTRGLGETQYF.

This clonotype was observed many times. The rearrangement joins TRBV27 to TRBJ2-2, with D perhaps TRBD2 (6 bases). CDR1 and CDR2 from the germline V gene are MNHEY and SMNVEV (reference sequence). Trimming pared 2 bases from V and 6 bases from J, leaving 13 bases between. CDR3 length: 15 residues. For the CDR3, the DNA is TGTGCCAGCAGTTTAAGGCCTAGCGAGTCCGGGGAGCTGTTTTTT. Its translation is CASSLRPSESGELFF.

This clonotype was seen many times. V is TRBV5-4 and J is TRBJ2-5; 8 bases fit TRBD1. This CDR3 spans 15 amino acids. Germline-derived CDR1 and CDR2 are SGHNT and YYREEE (reference sequence). V shed 4 bases, J shed 4 bases, and the junction held 9 bases outside the gene matches. CDR3 residues: CASSPRRTGIETQYF. In DNA form, the CDR3 reads TGTGCCAGCAGCCCAAGACGGACAGGGATAGAGACCCAGTACTTC.

In its sample, this clonotype was seen many times. The V and J genes are TRBV28 and TRBJ1-5; the match to TRBD1 covers 10 bases. This CDR3 is built from 15 residues. Germline V gene lookup returns CDR1 MDHEN and CDR2 SYDVKM. The V gene end was trimmed by 6 bases and the J gene end by 6 bases; junction bases not matched to a gene: 8. CDR3 region: CASSRLTGGPQPQHF. The CDR3 DNA sequence: TGTGCCAGCAGCCGACTGACAGGGGGCCCTCAGCCCCAGCATTTT.

This clonotype was seen at least ten times. The V call is TRBV7-8, the J call TRBJ2-2, with TRBD2 identical over 10 bases. The CDR3 has 18 amino acids. Germline values: CDR1 SGHVS, CDR2 FQNEAQ. With 1 base clipped from V and 4 bases from J, the junction kept 9 bases outside the gene matches. The CDR3 DNA sequence: TGTGCCAGCAGCTTAGGCCCTAGCGGGAGCTCTCGCACCGGGGAGCTGTTTTTT. Amino acid sequence: CASSLGPSGSSRTGELFF.

This clonotype was found many times. The chain links TRBV11-2 to TRBJ2-7; tentatively, D is TRBD2 (5 bases). The CDR3 runs to 15 residues. V was pared by 4 bases and J by 3 bases, with 16 bases between. From germline, CDR1 is SGHAT and CDR2 FQNNGV. CDR3 in DNA: TGTGCCAGCAGCTCGTCGGTCCTAGCCGACTACGAGCAGTACTTC. This sequence encodes CASSSSVLADYEQYF.

This clonotype was counted many times. V and J are TRBV7-6 and TRBJ2-1; 10 bases are shared with TRBD2. The CDR3 totals 16 residues. Germline V CDR1 and CDR2: SGHVS, FNYEAQ. The V and J ends lost 5 bases and 8 bases, in that order; junction bases with no gene match: 12. DNA for the CDR3: TGTGCCAGCAGCCCCCTACTGCGTCTAGCGGGAGATGAGCAGTTCTTC. Protein: CASSPLLRLAGDEQFF.

This clonotype was observed a handful of times. The J gene is TRBJ2-7, the V gene TRBV7-2; the D is unclear. Germline V gene lookup returns CDR1 SGHTA and CDR2 FQGNSA. V lost 6 bases to trimming and J lost 7 bases, with 10 bases between them. The CDR3 is made up of 11 amino acids. CDR3 in amino acids: CASSGSREQYF. The CDR3 DNA reads TGTGCCAGCAGTGGAAGTAGGGAGCAGTACTTC.

Turning to this clonotype: A far larger clone differs by one base, so this is likely a read error. This chain links TRBV5-1 with TRBJ2-7, with 12 nucleotides matching TRBD2. The trim removed 0 bases at V and 7 bases at J, leaving 8 bases unmatched. This CDR3 region has 16 residues. Germline-derived CDR1 and CDR2 are SGHRS and YFSETQ. This CDR3 is CASSLVLAGGLNEQYF. CDR3 DNA sequence: TGCGCCAGCAGCTTGGTGCTAGCGGGGGGGCTTAATGAGCAGTACTTC.

This clonotype was counted many times. This rearrangement joins TRBV6-2 or TRBV6-3 to TRBJ2-3, with D possibly being TRBD2 (7 bases). V was cut by 10 bases and J by 9 bases, with 23 bases left in between. This CDR3 is built from 14 residues. Germline CDR1 is MNHEY and CDR2 is SVGEGT. CDR3 sequence reads: CATLGGSGIGTQYF. As DNA, the CDR3 is TGTGCCACTTTAGGGGGAAGCGGGATCGGAACGCAGTATTTT.

This clonotype was recorded many times. The gene calls are TRBV5-4 and TRBJ2-3, with 11 bases that match TRBD2. V dropped 2 bases and J dropped 11; count of bases not matched to a gene: 4. Germline lookup yields CDR1 SGHNT and CDR2 YYREEE (reference sequence). CDR3 length: 13 amino acids. The CDR3 DNA is TGTGCCAGCAGCTTTAGCGGGGGGGGGGGGCAGTATTTT. Encoded protein: CASSFSGGGGQYF.

The chain employs TRBV21-1 and TRBJ2-3. TRBV21-1 is an annotated pseudogene. The CDR3 runs to 14 residues. The CDR3 sequence is CASTRHTFTDTQYF. Written as DNA, the CDR3 is TGTGCCAGCACCAGACACACCTTCACAGATACGCAGTATTTT.

This clonotype occurred a few times. The gene calls are TRBV18 and TRBJ1-1; weak D call: TRBD1 (6 bases). Trimming took 3 bases from V and 1 from J, leaving 9 bases between them. From germline, CDR1 is KGHSH and CDR2 LQKENI. This CDR3 is 14 amino acids long. CDR3 DNA: TGTGCCAGCTCACCCCTGGACAGGAACACTGAAGCTTTCTTT. The encoded protein is CASSPLDRNTEAFF.

The CDR3 coding sequence is TGTGCCAGCAGCTTCGACAGGGGGTCGTCGGAGCAGTACTTC. Its protein is CASSFDRGSSEQYF. The rearrangement links TRBV5-6 to TRBJ2-7, with 9 bases that match TRBD1. The CDR3 has 14 amino acids. V shed 2 bases and J 7 bases; nucleotides not matched to a gene: 7. Germline V gene lookup returns CDR1 SGHDT and CDR2 YYEEEE.